Reported below is one T cell receptor (beta chain). This sample is drawn from a study of technical replicates of blood from a handful of donors. The data were produced by immunoSEQ multiplex PCR, yet TCRdb's version contains in-frame clones alone and is incomplete. The data hold over 85,000 clones, with 85% to 95% observed a single time. Germline CDR1 SGHVS, CDR2 FNYEAQ. CDR3 size: 14 residues. Losses at the gene ends were 5 bases for V and 7 bases for J; bases not matched to a gene: 9. The receptor was derived from a human donor in good health. Source material: T cells isolated from PBMCs. V gene TRBV7-6 combines with J gene TRBJ2-5, with TRBD2 identical over 8 bases. The CDR3 reads CASSVEETSATQYF. The CDR3 DNA reads as TGTGCCAGCAGCGTAGAAGAGACTAGCGCGACCCAGTACTTC.